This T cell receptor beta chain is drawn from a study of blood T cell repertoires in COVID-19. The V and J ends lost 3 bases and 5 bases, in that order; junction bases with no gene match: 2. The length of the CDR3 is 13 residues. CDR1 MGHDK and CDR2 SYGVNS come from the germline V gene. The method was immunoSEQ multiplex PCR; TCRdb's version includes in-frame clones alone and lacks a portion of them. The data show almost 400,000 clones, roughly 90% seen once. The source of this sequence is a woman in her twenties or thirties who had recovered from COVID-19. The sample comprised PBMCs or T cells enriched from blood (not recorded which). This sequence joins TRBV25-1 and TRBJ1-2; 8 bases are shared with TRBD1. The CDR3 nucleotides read TGTGCCAGCAGTGAGACAGGGGAGTATGGCTACACCTTC. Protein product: CASSETGEYGYTF.